These 13 T cell receptor beta chains were sequenced from one sample in a study of T cell repertoires in aging, cancer and after chemotherapy. TCR beta rearrangements were amplified from peripheral blood genomic DNA. TRB rearrangements spanning V, D and J were amplified using mixed TRB-A/B primers. TCRdb ran MiXCR on the multiplex PCR reads and lists one entry per CDR3 protein. This table has about 13,000 distinct CDR3 sequences, 35% appearing once. Material: blood. All receptors come from a human donor in good health. The donor label of this sample is uncertain.

This clonotype occurred a few times. The chain employs TRBV5-1 and TRBJ2-5, with TRBD2 as a possible D gene (6 bases). Germline V CDR1 and CDR2: SGHRS, YFSETQ. This CDR3 is 15 amino acids long. V was shortened by 0 bases and J by 2 bases, with 11 bases between the two germline ends. The DNA of the CDR3 is TGCGCCAGCAGCTTGGTGGCTAGCGAGCAAGAGACCCAGTACTTC. The encoded protein is CASSLVASEQETQYF.

The chain couples TRBV10-3 to TRBJ2-1, with D hard to call. The CDR3 contains 12 residues. V lost 11 bases to trimming and J lost 6 bases, with 14 bases between them. Germline assignment: CDR1 ENHRY and CDR2 SYGVKD. The CDR3: CAVLGPANEQFF. The DNA of the CDR3 is TGTGCCGTTCTAGGCCCCGCCAATGAGCAGTTCTTC.

This clonotype is termed medium-sized (0.01 to 0.1%). The chain links TRBV30 to TRBJ2-7, with unresolved D. Germline assignment: CDR1 GTSNPN and CDR2 SVGIG (reference sequence). Trimming removed 2 bases from V and 6 bases from J, with 14 bases in between. CDR3 length: 13 amino acids. Written as DNA, the CDR3 is TGTGCCTGGAGTATAACGACGGTTGGCGAGCAGTACTTC. Translating gives CAWSITTVGEQYF.

The chain couples TRBV30 to TRBJ1-1, with a weak D call TRBD1 (5 bases). Trimming shortened V by 4 bases and J by 2 bases, and 20 bases separated the two germline ends. There are 16 residues in the CDR3. Germline loops: CDR1 GTSNPN, CDR2 SVGIG (reference sequence). CDR3 nucleotides: TGTGCCTGGACGGGCCTCAGGGCCCGCTTTAACACTGAAGCTTTCTTT. It codes for CAWTGLRARFNTEAFF.

This clonotype showed up just a few times. The chain combines TRBV27 with TRBJ2-2; 11 bases match TRBD2. Germline V gene data show CDR1 as MNHEY and CDR2 as SMNVEV (reference sequence). This CDR3 region has 16 residues. V was clipped by 5 bases and J by 3 bases; unmatched bases: 5. The CDR3 bases are TGTGCCAGCAGTCCCGGACTAGCGGGCCACACCGGGGAGCTGTTTTTT. Translation: CASSPGLAGHTGELFF.

Here the CDR3 DNA reads TGTGCCAGCAGTTGGGACAGGGATCACAAGCAGTACTTC. Encoded protein: CASSWDRDHKQYF. The rearrangement links TRBV27 to TRBJ2-7; the match to TRBD1 covers 9 bases. Germline loops: CDR1 MNHEY, CDR2 SMNVEV (reference sequence). The CDR3 has 13 residues. V gave up 4 bases and J gave up 8 bases; unmatched junction bases: 6.

This sequence joins TRBV15 and TRBJ2-7, with 10 bases fitting TRBD2. Germline V gives CDR1 LNHNV, CDR2 YYDKDF (reference sequence). After removal of 0 bases from V and 0 bases from J, the junction contained 5 bases not matched to a gene. The CDR3 is made up of 17 amino acids. The chain's CDR3 is CATSRDRWTSGSYEQYF. As DNA, the CDR3 is TGTGCCACCAGCAGAGATCGATGGACTAGCGGCTCCTACGAGCAGTACTTC.

A few counts support this clonotype. This chain uses TRBV13 with TRBJ2-3; D gene uncertain. The CDR3 loop spans 12 amino acids. Germline V lookup: CDR1 PRHDT, CDR2 FYEKMQ (reference sequence). V was pared by 0 bases and J by 6 bases, with 4 bases between. CDR3 sequence: CASSLGGDTQYF. The CDR3 coding sequence is TGTGCCAGCAGCTTAGGGGGTGATACGCAGTATTTT.

This clonotype was counted only a few times. This chain joins TRBV27 and TRBJ2-3; possible D gene TRBD2, 5 bases. The CDR3 length is 12 residues. From germline, CDR1 is MNHEY and CDR2 SMNVEV (reference sequence). Deletions cut 5 bases from V and 4 bases from J, with 7 bases between. CDR3 sequence: CASSVGADTQYF. DNA for the CDR3: TGTGCCAGCAGTGTCGGGGCAGATACGCAGTATTTT.

This clonotype occurred a few times. V gene TRBV7-9 combines with J gene TRBJ2-7; TRBD1 agrees at 9 bases. The CDR3 is made up of 14 amino acids. Trimming cost V 2 bases and J 7 bases; bases outside gene matches: 6. In germline, CDR1 is SEHNR, CDR2 FQNEAQ (reference sequence). The CDR3 nucleotides read TGTGCCAGCAGCTTACGGGGACAGGGCGATGAGCAGTACTTC. Protein: CASSLRGQGDEQYF.

The V gene is TRBV10-3, the J gene TRBJ2-7; 9 bases are shared with TRBD2. The ends lost 4 bases at V and 2 bases at J; junction bases unmatched: 6. Germline V lookup: CDR1 ENHRY, CDR2 SYGVKD. This CDR3 region has 15 residues. Here the CDR3 reads CAISGGSGGAYEQYF. The CDR3 nucleotides read TGTGCCATCAGTGGTGGTAGCGGGGGAGCCTACGAGCAGTACTTC.

This chain's CDR3 is CASSLAITYNEQFF. In nucleotides, the CDR3 is TGTGCCAGCAGCTTAGCAATAACCTACAATGAGCAGTTCTTC. V is TRBV11-3 and J is TRBJ2-1; D not certain. Trimming stripped 1 base from V and 2 bases from J, with 6 bases between. CDR3 length: 14 amino acids. Germline CDR1 reads SGHNT; CDR2 reads YENEEA.

This clonotype has more than one count but fewer than ten. V gene TRBV6-5 combines with J gene TRBJ2-3; no firm D call. CDR1 and CDR2 (germline): MNHEY, SVGAGI. The CDR3 extends over 11 amino acids. V was pared by 4 bases and J by 5 bases, with 4 bases between. CDR3 nucleotides: TGTGCCAGCAGTTTTGTAGATACGCAGTATTTT. This encodes CASSFVDTQYF.